This T cell receptor (beta chain) was captured in a study of cytomegalovirus exposure and HLA in healthy donors. Notes on the study in general: Sequencing likely generated an artifact that appeared as a cluster of highly shared sequence variants.

The study ran its PCR with 60 Vbeta and 13 Jbeta primers. Generated by immunoSEQ multiplex PCR, the TCRdb table keeps only in-frame clones and is missing some. The sample records about 160,000 clones, 75% to 90% being singletons. On this clone itself: Its specificity is unknown.

What was sequenced was PBMCs. This sequence originates from a woman aged 18-30 years in good health and CMV-seronegative.

In DNA form, the CDR3 reads TGTGCCAGCAGACGGACAGGGAGGATTGAGCAGTTCTTC. Protein: CASRRTGRIEQFF. This chain connects TRBV2 to TRBJ2-1; 8 bases line up with TRBD1. J was trimmed by 9 bases and V by 6 bases; bases with no gene match: 7. Germline V lookup: CDR1 SNHLY, CDR2 FYNNEI. CDR3 length equals 13 residues. Supplemented by reference TRBV2 and TRBJ2-1, the full variable domain reads EPEVTQTPSHQVTQMGQEVILRCVPISNHLYFYWYRQILGQKVEFLVSFYNNEISEKSEIFDDQFSVERPDGSNFTLKIRSTKLEDSAMYFCASRRTGRIEQFFGPGTRLTVL.